This T cell receptor (beta chain) was sequenced for a study of naive and memory T cell subsets. Regarding the study as a whole: TCR transcript changes with activation or differentiation may affect this RNA method.

TCR cDNA received a 3' ligated oligonucleotide that carried a UMI. RNA was extracted from over 2 ml of whole blood of healthy adults. Reverse transcription used DNase-treated unsorted total RNA, aiming for roughly 1 to 1,100 ng. Ligated cDNA underwent four rounds of PCR with nested alpha and beta constant region primers and SP2. Blood and skin TCR RNA was reverse transcribed with alpha and beta constant primers. TCRdb re-called the 5' RACE reads through MiXCR, storing one row per CDR3 protein. The sample shows 50,000 or so distinct CDR3 sequences, about 7% of them seen only once. The table lists this clonotype with a few counts. Its antigen remains unidentified. The TCR sequence derives from a male donor in good health.

The CDR3 loop is CASSEGDRGNSPLHF. The CDR3, as DNA: TGTGCCAGCAGTGAAGGGGACAGGGGAAATTCACCCCTCCACTTT. This chain connects TRBV6-1 to TRBJ1-6; 10 bases agree with TRBD1. V shed 1 base, J shed 7 bases, and the junction held 1 base outside the gene matches. The CDR3 spans 15 residues. Looked up from germline, CDR1 is MNHNS and CDR2 is SASEGT.